This section outlines one TCR beta chain sequence together with its context. Its antigen is not identified. This specimen comes from a study of cytomegalovirus exposure and HLA in healthy donors. Study background: Out of 398 genotyped donors, around 80% belonged to the Caucasian-associated ancestry cluster. Study-level points and caveats: Only CMV serostatus was available as immune exposure information. Among TCR beta chains, those listed as cytomegalovirus-associated numbered fewer than 200.

The V end lost 5 bases, the J end lost 4 bases, and 13 bases lay between the germline ends. Germline CDR1 and CDR2: MNHNS and SASEGT. The length of the CDR3 is 14 residues. It was with 60 Vbeta and 13 Jbeta primers that the PCR ran. The repertoire was sequenced with immunoSEQ multiplex PCR; TCRdb's copy has only in-frame clones and lacks some. The sample includes tens of thousands of clones, about 77% of them seen just once. Though probably carrying unrecorded immune exposures, donors were nominally healthy at sampling. This receptor was identified in a male donor in good health and CMV-seropositive. The rearrangement uses TRBV6-1 and TRBJ2-3; D remains unclear. The sample was PBMCs. CDR3 sequence (DNA): TGTGCCAGCAGTCTCCTATCCCCCCCAGATACGCAGTATTTT. It is translated as CASSLLSPPDTQYF.